What follows is one T cell receptor beta chain and its context. The target antigen is unknown. These data belong to a study of T cell responses to AZD1222 COVID-19 vaccine. Clones were read by immunoSEQ multiplex PCR, and TCRdb kept only the in-frame ones, dropping some. The profile shows some 130,000 clones, 93% of them singletons. There are 16 residues in the CDR3. Germline V gene sequence: CDR1 SGHRS, CDR2 YFSETQ. Trimming removed 0 bases from V and 0 bases from J, with 10 bases in between. General observations from the study: The donor cohort was predominantly white British with a female majority, and clonal diversity may have been underestimated. Within unmutated variant regions lay the reported targets of nearly half of spike-specific TCRs. Compared with day 0, the breadth and depth of the Spike-specific TCR repertoire rose significantly after two doses of AZD1222.

The sample here was peripheral blood, taken on day 0 of AZD1222 vaccination. The chain links TRBV5-1 to TRBJ1-3, with D perhaps TRBD1 (5 bases). This clonotype was sampled from an adult in good health. The CDR3: CASSLDRPISGNTIYF. The CDR3 DNA reads TGCGCCAGCAGCTTGGACAGGCCCATCTCTGGAAACACCATATATTTT. The full variable domain, completed using reference TRBV5-1 and TRBJ1-3, is KAGVTQTPRYLIKTRGQQVTLSCSPISGHRSVSWYQQTPGQGLQFLFEYFSETQRNKGNFPGRFSGRQFSNSRSEMNVSTLELGDSALYLCASSLDRPISGNTIYFGEGSWLTVV.